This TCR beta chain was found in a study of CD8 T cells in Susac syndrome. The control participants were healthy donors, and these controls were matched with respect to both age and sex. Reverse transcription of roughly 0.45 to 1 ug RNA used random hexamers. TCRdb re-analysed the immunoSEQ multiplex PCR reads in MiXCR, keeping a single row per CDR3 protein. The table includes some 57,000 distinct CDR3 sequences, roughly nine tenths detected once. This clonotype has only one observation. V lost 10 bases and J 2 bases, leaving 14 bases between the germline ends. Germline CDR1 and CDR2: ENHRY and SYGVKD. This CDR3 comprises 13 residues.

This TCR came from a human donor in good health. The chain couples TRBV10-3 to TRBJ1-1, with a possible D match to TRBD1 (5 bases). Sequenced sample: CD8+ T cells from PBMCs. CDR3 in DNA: TGTGCCACCCCCCCGACAGACAACACTGAAGCTTTCTTT. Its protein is CATPPTDNTEAFF.